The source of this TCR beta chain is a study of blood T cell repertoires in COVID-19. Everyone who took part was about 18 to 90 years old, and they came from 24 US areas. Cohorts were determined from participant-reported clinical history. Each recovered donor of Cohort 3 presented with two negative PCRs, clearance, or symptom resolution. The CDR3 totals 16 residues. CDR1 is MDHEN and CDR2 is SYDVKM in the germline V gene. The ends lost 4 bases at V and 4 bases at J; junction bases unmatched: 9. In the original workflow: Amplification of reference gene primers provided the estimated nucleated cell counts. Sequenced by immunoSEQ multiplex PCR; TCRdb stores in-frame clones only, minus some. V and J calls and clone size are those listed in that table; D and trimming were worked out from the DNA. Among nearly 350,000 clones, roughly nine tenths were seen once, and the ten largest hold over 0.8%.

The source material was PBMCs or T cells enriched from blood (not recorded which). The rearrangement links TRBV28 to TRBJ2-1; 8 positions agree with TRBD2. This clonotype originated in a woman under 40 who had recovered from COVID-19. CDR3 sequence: CASSSLAGFTYNEQFF. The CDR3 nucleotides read TGTGCCAGCAGTTCCTTAGCGGGGTTTACTTACAATGAGCAGTTCTTC.